This T cell receptor beta chain was recovered during a study of cytotoxic CD8 clonotypes in ibrutinib-treated CLL. Target depth was 1 in 200,000 to 1 in 1 million T cells, about 10x per clonotype. TCRdb's copy holds only in-frame clones and misses some; the assay was immunoSEQ multiplex PCR. The sample has 150,000 to 250,000 clones, over 60% seen once. The sample holds a few counts of this clone. Its cognate antigen is unknown. General observations from the study: Exceeding age-matched healthy donors, baseline clonality also tracked the counts of circulating CD8+ T cells. Investigators sampled sustained-remission and progressing patients at differing times.

The ends were cut back, 0 bases at V and 0 bases at J, with 3 bases in the middle. The CDR3 sequence is 14 residues long. Germline CDR1 reads WSHSY; CDR2 reads SAAADI. The sequences come from PBMCs, collected after 24 months of ibrutinib treatment. The rearrangement uses TRBV10-2 and TRBJ1-5; D not resolved. The clonotype originates from a human donor with chronic lymphocytic leukemia. The CDR3 spells CASSESASNQPQHF. In nucleotides, the CDR3 is TGCGCCAGCAGTGAGTCTGCTAGCAATCAGCCCCAGCATTTT.